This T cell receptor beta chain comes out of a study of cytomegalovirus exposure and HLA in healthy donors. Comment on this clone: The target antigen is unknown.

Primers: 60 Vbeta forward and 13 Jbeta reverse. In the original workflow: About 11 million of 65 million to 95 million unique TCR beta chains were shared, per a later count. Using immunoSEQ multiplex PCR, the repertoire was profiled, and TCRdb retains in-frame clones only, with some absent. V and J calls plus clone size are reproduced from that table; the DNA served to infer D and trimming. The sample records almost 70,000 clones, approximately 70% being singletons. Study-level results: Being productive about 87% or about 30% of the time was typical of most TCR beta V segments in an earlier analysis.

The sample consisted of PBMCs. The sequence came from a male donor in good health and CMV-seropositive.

CDR3 amino acids: CASSPGQGATYEQYF. The DNA of the CDR3 is TGTGCCAGCAGCCCGGGACAGGGGGCAACCTACGAGCAGTACTTC. The chain uses TRBV6-5 and TRBJ2-7; 12 nucleotides match TRBD1. Germline V lookup: CDR1 MNHEY, CDR2 SVGAGI. J lost 2 bases, V lost 6 bases, and 5 bases had no gene match. The CDR3 covers 15 residues.